This is a list of T cell receptor beta chains from one sample in a study of T cell repertoires in cytomegalovirus infection. TCRdb used MiXCR to reprocess the reads, holding one entry per CDR3 protein. The sample holds 210,000 or so distinct CDR3 sequences, about 5.9% seen once. Sequenced: PBMCs. The receptors originated from a human donor in good health (CMV status not recorded). Some clones in this sample may be carry-over from other donors' samples. Each CDR3 is given with its conserved first and last residue. Part of the rows lack a size; the others show once, few, many or a class for expanded clones.

J gene,V gene,clone size,CDR3 protein
TRBJ1-4,TRBV29-1,few,CSVSGGEDEKLFF
TRBJ2-1,TRBV6-2/TRBV6-3,many,CASSLLSRNNEQFF
TRBJ2-1,TRBV18,many,CASSPTGGEQFF
TRBJ2-5,TRBV7-8,many,CASSLQGIRRETQYF
TRBJ1-1,TRBV7-2,many,CASSLVGTANTEAFF
TRBJ2-3,TRBV20-1,many,CSASPDRGVDTQYF
TRBJ2-3,TRBV19,many,CASKVTGTDTQYF
TRBJ2-7,TRBV29-1,few,CSVEGGGPNEQYF
TRBJ2-3,TRBV12-3/TRBV12-4,many,CASSPSGDNPKGQYF
TRBJ2-6,TRBV12-5,many,CASGSLLAGGLLRAGSGANVLTF
TRBJ1-5,TRBV30,NA,CAWSRRGLANQPQHF
TRBJ2-2,TRBV14,many,CASSQGVNTGELFF
TRBJ1-5,TRBV7-2,large,CASSFQTGVGVGNQPQHF
TRBJ1-4,TRBV20-1,many,CSARRSQGAWEKLFF
TRBJ1-1,TRBV25-1,many,CASSEAGDAYTEAFF
TRBJ1-1,TRBV20-1,many,CSAPRIGGTEAFF
TRBJ2-1,TRBV20-1,few,CSAPKASGGTSNEQFF
TRBJ2-7,TRBV29-1,NA,CSVDAQGQGYEQYF
TRBJ1-6,TRBV7-2,many,CASSSRTTENSPLHF
TRBJ1-2,TRBV20-1,few,CSASLTGGYTF
TRBJ1-1,TRBV6-2/TRBV6-3,many,CASSPHTGRANTEAFF
TRBJ1-6,TRBV2,NA,CASRAPTRSSYNSPLHF
TRBJ2-2,TRBV29-1,many,CSVSRDRGTGELFF
TRBJ2-7,TRBV7-2,many,CASSSEQGLEQYF
TRBJ2-1,TRBV19,many,CASSIELSGDLLDEQFF
TRBJ1-5,TRBV14,few,CASSQVAGMNQPQHF
TRBJ2-7,TRBV6-2/TRBV6-3,many,CASSYSRGNSGNYEQYF
TRBJ2-7,TRBV6-2/TRBV6-3,many,CASSPQVYEQYF
TRBJ1-1,TRBV9,few,CASSVEGGVNTEAFF
TRBJ1-5,TRBV6-5,many,CASSLASSGNQPQHF
TRBJ1-1,TRBV20-1,NA,CSAGGGRIPVTFF
TRBJ1-2,TRBV19,NA,CASRLDRGLDYGYTF
TRBJ2-5,TRBV6-5,NA,CASSIPGGRQDTQYF
TRBJ2-3,TRBV20-1,many,CSARGGAGGTDTQYF
TRBJ1-5,TRBV7-2,NA,CASSLGTVGNQPQHF
TRBJ2-7,TRBV12-3/TRBV12-4,many,CASRRSYEQYF
TRBJ2-1,TRBV20-1,many,CSARDRASGVEQFF
TRBJ1-2,TRBV29-1,many,CSAPRDRDGGGYTF
TRBJ1-2,TRBV25-1,many,CASSPTETYYGYTF
TRBJ2-1,TRBV5-4,many,CASSPQGGNLNEQFF
TRBJ1-2,TRBV10-3,many,CAISEPAGGSDGYTF
TRBJ2-7,TRBV7-2,many,CASSLTQLSSYEQYF
TRBJ2-1,TRBV6-2/TRBV6-3,many,CASKPSSYNEQFF
TRBJ2-5,TRBV6-2/TRBV6-3,few,CASTLTGTGEAGTQYF
TRBJ1-2,TRBV2,many,CASSPTGSGYGYTF
TRBJ2-7,TRBV14,many,CASRMVPGGPTYEQYF
TRBJ1-3,TRBV12-3/TRBV12-4,many,CASSQGTPGNTIYF
TRBJ2-1,TRBV30,many,CAWNGKRSSGGFYNEQFF
TRBJ2-5,TRBV7-2,many,CASSPGHGVGAQYF
TRBJ2-7,TRBV20-1,many,CSAAGTGMNEQYF
TRBJ1-1,TRBV6-5,many,CASRGTQNTEAFF
TRBJ1-1,TRBV6-2/TRBV6-3,many,CASGPGTWKMSTEAFF
TRBJ1-6,TRBV3-1,many,CASSQVGPSPLHF